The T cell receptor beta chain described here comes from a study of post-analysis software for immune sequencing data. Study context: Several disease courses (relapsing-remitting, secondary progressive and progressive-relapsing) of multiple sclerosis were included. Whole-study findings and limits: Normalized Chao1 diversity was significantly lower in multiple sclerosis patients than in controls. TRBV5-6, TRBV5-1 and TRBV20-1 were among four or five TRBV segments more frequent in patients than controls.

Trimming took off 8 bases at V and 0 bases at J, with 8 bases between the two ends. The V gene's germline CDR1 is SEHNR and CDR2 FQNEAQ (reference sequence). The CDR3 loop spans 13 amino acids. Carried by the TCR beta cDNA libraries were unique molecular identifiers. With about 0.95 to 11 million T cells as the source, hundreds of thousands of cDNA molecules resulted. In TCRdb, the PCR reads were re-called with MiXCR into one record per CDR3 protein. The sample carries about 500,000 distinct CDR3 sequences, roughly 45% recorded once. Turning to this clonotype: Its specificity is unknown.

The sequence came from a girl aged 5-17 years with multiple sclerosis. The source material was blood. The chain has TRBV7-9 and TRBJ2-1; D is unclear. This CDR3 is CASHRGSYNEQFF. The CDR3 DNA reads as TGTGCCAGCCACAGAGGCTCCTACAATGAGCAGTTCTTC.